This T cell receptor (beta chain) was found in a study of blood T cell repertoires in COVID-19. Study details: Samples representing acute and convalescent COVID-19 were sourced from the United States, Italy and Spain.

Per the original methods: Reference gene primer amplification gave nucleated cell count estimates. The repertoire was sequenced with immunoSEQ multiplex PCR; TCRdb's copy has only in-frame clones and lacks some. The DNA gave D and trimming, while V, J and clone size come from that table. The sample has around 130,000 clones, roughly four fifths seen once. The germline V gene encodes CDR1 MNHEY and CDR2 SVGAGI. V was trimmed by 6 bases and J by 12 bases, leaving 21 bases between them. The CDR3 is 14 residues long. This sequence was found in a human donor in a cohort sampled during active COVID-19. The chain employs TRBV6-5 and TRBJ2-1; D gene ambiguous. The sample comprised peripheral blood. CDR3 DNA: TGTGCCAGCAGCCGCGCTAAGCCCGTCAGGTTGCAGTTCTTC. Translating gives CASSRAKPVRLQFF.